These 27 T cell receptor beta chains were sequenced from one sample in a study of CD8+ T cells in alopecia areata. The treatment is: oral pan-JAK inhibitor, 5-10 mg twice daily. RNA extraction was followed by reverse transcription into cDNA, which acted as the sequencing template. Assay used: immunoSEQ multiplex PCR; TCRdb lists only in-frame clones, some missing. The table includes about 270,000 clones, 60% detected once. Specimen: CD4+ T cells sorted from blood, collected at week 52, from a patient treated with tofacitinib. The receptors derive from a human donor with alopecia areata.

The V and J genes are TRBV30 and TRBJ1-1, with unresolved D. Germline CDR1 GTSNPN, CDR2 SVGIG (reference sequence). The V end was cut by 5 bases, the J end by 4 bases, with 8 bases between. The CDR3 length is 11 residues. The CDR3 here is CAWGSFTEAFF. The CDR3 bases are TGTGCCTGGGGGAGTTTCACTGAAGCTTTCTTT.

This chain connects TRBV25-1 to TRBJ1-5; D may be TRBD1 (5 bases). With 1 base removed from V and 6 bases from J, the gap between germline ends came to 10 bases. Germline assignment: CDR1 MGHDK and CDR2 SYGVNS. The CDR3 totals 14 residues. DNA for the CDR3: TGTGCCAGCAGTGAATCTGGGGCAGGTCAGCCCCAGCATTTT. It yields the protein CASSESGAGQPQHF.

CDR3: CASSVAPGGYRNEQFF. CDR3 coding DNA: TGTGCCAGCAGCGTGGCCCCGGGGGGGTATCGCAATGAGCAGTTCTTC. The V call is TRBV9, the J call TRBJ2-1; 8 bases agree with TRBD2. Losses at the gene ends were 2 bases for V and 6 bases for J; bases not matched to a gene: 10. The CDR3 contains 16 residues. The germline V gene encodes CDR1 SGDLS and CDR2 YYNGEE.

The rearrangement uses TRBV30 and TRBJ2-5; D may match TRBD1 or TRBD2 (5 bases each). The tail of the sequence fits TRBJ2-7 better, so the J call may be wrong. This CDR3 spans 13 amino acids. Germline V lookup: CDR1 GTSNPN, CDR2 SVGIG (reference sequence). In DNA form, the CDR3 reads TGTGCCTGGAGCCCAGGGAGCAAACACGAGCAGTACTTC. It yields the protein CAWSPGSKHEQYF.

CDR3 sequence reads: CASSPGQGAKNSPLHF. CDR3 coding DNA: TGTGCCAGCTCACCGGGACAGGGGGCGAAGAATTCACCCCTCCACTTT. The V and J genes are TRBV18 and TRBJ1-6; TRBD1 agrees at 12 bases. Germline values: CDR1 KGHSH, CDR2 LQKENI. V lost 3 bases and J lost 7; bases outside the gene matches: 4. This CDR3 comprises 16 residues.

The CDR3 protein is CAWSVVRGETQYF. CDR3 bases: TGTGCCTGGAGTGTAGTGCGTGGAGAGACCCAGTACTTC. V gene TRBV30 combines with J gene TRBJ2-5; unclear D gene. Trimming took off 0 bases at V and 4 bases at J, with 9 bases between the two ends. The CDR3 length is 13 residues. Germline V gives CDR1 GTSNPN, CDR2 SVGIG (reference sequence).

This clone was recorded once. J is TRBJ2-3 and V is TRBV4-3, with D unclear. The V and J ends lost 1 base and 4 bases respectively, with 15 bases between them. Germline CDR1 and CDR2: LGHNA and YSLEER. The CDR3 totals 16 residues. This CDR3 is CASSQVSPFDADTQYF. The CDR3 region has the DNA TGCGCCAGCAGCCAAGTGTCCCCATTCGACGCAGATACGCAGTATTTT.

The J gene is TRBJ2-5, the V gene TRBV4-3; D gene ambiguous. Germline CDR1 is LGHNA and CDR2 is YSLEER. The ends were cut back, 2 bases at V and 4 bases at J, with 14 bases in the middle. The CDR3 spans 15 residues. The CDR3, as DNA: TGCGCCAGCAGCCAAACATTAGCAATTGGAGAGACCCAGTACTTC. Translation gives CASSQTLAIGETQYF.

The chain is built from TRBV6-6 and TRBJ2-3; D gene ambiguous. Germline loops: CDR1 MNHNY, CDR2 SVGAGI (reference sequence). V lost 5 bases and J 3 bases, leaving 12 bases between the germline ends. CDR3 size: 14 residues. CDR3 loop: CASSKSSVTDTQYF. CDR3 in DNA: TGTGCCAGCAGTAAATCGTCGGTGACAGATACGCAGTATTTT.

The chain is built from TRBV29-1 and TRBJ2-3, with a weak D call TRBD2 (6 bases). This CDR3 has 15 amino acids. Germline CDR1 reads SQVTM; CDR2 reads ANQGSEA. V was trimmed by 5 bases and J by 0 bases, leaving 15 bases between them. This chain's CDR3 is CSVIWAGRSTDTQYF. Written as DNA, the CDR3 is TGCAGCGTTATTTGGGCGGGGCGGAGCACAGATACGCAGTATTTT.

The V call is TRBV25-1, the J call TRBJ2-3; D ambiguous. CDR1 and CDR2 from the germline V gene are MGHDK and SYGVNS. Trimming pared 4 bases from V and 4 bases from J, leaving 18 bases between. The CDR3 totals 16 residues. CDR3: CASSGKPSWVADTQYF. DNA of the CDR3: TGTGCCAGCAGTGGGAAACCATCCTGGGTCGCAGATACGCAGTATTTT. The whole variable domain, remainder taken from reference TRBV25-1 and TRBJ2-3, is EADIYQTPRYLVIGTGKKITLECSQTMGHDKMYWYQQDPGMELHLIHYSYGVNSTEKGDLSSESTVSRIRTEHFPLTLESARPSHTSQYLCASSGKPSWVADTQYFGPGTRLTVL.

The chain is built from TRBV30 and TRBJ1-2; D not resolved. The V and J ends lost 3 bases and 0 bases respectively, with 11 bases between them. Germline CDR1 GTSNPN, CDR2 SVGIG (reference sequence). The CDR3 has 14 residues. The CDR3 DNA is TGTGCCTGGAGGGCACACCGAACTAACTATGGCTACACCTTC. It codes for CAWRAHRTNYGYTF.

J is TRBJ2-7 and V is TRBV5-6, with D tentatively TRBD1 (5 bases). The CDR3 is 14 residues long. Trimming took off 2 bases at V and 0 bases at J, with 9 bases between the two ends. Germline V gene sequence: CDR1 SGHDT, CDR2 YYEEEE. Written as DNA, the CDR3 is TGTGCCAGCAGCTTCAGGGCCAACTCCTACGAGCAGTACTTC. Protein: CASSFRANSYEQYF.

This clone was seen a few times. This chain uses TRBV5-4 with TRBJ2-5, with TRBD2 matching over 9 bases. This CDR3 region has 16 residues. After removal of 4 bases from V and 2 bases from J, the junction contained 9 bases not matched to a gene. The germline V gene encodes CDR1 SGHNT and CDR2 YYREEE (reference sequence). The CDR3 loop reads CASSLPGAGGQETQYF. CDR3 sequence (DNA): TGTGCCAGCAGCCTACCGGGTGCGGGGGGGCAAGAGACCCAGTACTTC.

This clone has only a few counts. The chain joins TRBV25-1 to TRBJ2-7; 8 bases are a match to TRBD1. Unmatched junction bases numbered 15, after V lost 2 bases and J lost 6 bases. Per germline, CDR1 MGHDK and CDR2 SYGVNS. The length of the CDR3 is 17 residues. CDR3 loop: CASSEVGQGLASGEQYF. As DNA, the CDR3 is TGTGCCAGCAGTGAAGTCGGACAGGGTTTGGCGTCCGGCGAGCAGTACTTC.

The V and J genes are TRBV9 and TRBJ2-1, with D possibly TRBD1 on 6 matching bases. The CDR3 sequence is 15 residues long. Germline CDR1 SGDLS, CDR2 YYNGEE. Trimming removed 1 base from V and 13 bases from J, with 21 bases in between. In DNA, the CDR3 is TGTGCCAGCAGCGTAAGCTCTACCGGGACACTTCCCCAGTTCTTC. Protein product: CASSVSSTGTLPQFF.

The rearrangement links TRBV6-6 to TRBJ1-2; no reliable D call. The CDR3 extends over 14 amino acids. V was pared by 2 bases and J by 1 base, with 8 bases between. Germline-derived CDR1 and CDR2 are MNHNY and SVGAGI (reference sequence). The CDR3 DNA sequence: TGTGCCAGCAGTTACGCGACTGGTAACTATGGCTACACCTTC. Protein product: CASSYATGNYGYTF.

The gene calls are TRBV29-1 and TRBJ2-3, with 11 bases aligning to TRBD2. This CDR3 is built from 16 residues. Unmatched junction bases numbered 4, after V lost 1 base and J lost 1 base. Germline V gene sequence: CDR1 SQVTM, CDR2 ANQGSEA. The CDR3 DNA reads TGCAGCGTTGAAGGGGCACTAGCGGGGGGCACAGATACGCAGTATTTT. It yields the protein CSVEGALAGGTDTQYF.

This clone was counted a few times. The CDR3: CASSQQTVDKNIQYF. The CDR3 bases are TGCGCCAGCAGTCAACAGACAGTGGACAAAAACATTCAGTACTTC. V usage is TRBV23-1 and J usage is TRBJ2-4; TRBD1 might be the D (5 bases). TRBV23-1 is an ORF, and what it does is uncertain. The V gene lost 2 bases and the J gene lost 3 bases, with 11 bases spanning the gap. The CDR3 loop spans 15 amino acids.

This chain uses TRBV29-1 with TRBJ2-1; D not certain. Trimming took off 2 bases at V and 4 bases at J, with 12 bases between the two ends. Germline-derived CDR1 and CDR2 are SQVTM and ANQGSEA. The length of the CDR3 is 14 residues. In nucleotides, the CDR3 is TGCAGCGTTGAACGGCCGACCCGATACAATGAGCAGTTCTTC. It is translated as CSVERPTRYNEQFF.

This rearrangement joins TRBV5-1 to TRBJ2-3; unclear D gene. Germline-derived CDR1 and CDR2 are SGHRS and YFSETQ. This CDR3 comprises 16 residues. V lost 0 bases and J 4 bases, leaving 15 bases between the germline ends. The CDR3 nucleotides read TGCGCCAGCAGCTTGGCCTTTGGGGTAATTCCAGATACGCAGTATTTT. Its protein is CASSLAFGVIPDTQYF.

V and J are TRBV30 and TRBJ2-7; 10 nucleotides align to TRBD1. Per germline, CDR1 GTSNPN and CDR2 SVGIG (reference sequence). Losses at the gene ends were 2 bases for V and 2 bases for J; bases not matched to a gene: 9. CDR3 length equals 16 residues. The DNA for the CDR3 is TGTGCCTGGAGTCCCGGGACAGGGGCGGCGACCTACGAGCAGTACTTC. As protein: CAWSPGTGAATYEQYF.

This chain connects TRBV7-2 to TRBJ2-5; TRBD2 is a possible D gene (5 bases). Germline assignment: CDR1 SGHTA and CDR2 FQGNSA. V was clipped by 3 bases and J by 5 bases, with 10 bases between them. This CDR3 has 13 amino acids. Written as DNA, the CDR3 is TGTGCCAGCAGCTTTAGCACGGGGGAGACCCAGTACTTC. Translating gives CASSFSTGETQYF.

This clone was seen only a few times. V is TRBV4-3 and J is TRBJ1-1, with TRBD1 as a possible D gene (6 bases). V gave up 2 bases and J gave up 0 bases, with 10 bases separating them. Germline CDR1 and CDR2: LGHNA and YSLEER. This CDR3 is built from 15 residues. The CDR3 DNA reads TGCGCCAGCAGCCAAAAGACAGGCCTGAACACTGAAGCTTTCTTT. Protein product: CASSQKTGLNTEAFF.

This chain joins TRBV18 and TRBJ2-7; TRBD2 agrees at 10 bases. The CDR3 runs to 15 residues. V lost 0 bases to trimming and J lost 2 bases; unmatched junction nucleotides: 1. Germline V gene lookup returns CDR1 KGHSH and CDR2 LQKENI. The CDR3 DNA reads TGTGCCAGCTCACCACCAACTAGCGGGACCTACGAGCAGTACTTC. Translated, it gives CASSPPTSGTYEQYF. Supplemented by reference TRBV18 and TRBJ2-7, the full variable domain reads NAGVMQNPRHLVRRRGQEARLRCSPMKGHSHVYWYRQLPEEGLKFMVYLQKENIIDESGMPKERFSAEFPKEGPSILRIQQVVRGDSAAYFCASSPPTSGTYEQYFGPGTRLTVT.

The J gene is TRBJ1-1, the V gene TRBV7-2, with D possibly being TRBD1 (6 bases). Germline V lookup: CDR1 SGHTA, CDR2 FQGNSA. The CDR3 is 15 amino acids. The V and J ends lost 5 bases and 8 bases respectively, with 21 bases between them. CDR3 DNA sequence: TGTGCCAGCAGCCCAGTACCCTGGGGGGGCGCGGAAGCTTTCTTT. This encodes CASSPVPWGGAEAFF.

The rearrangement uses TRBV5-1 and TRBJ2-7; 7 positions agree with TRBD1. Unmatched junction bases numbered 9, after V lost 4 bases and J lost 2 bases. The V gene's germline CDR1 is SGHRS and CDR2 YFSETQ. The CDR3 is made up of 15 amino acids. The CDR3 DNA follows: TGCGCCAGCAGCACAAACAGGGGTAATACCTACGAGCAGTACTTC. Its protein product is CASSTNRGNTYEQYF.